This TCR beta chain appears in the sequencing data of a study of blood T cell repertoires in COVID-19. Data came from immunoSEQ multiplex PCR; TCRdb stores just in-frame clones and leaves some out. The data hold under 550,000 clones, with 80% to 90% observed a single time. The V and J ends lost 2 bases and 4 bases, in that order; junction bases with no gene match: 2. This CDR3 has 13 amino acids. Germline CDR1 reads SQVTM; CDR2 reads ANQGSEA. Sequences were obtained from peripheral blood. This chain uses TRBV29-1 with TRBJ2-5; 9 bases match TRBD1. The origin of this receptor is a man aged 18 to 30 with COVID-19, enrolled during active disease. CDR3 protein: CSVERGQGETQYF. For the CDR3, the DNA is TGCAGCGTTGAAAGGGGACAGGGAGAGACCCAGTACTTC. Complete variable domain (other parts from reference TRBV29-1 and TRBJ2-5): SAVISQKPSRDICQRGTSLTIQCQVDSQVTMMFWYRQQPGQSLTLIATANQGSEATYESGFVIDKFPISRPNLTFSTLTVSNMSPEDSSIYLCSVERGQGETQYFGPGTRLLVL.